The rows below give T cell receptor beta chains drawn from one sample of a study of T-cell memory formation after mild COVID-19. TCRdb fed the 5' RACE reads into MiXCR, producing one record per CDR3 protein. The sample contains over 250,000 distinct CDR3 sequences, 15% to 20% of which appear only once. The sample was PBMCs or a T cell subset sorted from them (not recorded which). The receptors derive from a young man who had mild COVID-19 (a few samples of this study predate the infection). Cell type and time point are not known. CDR3s include the opening cysteine and the closing phenylalanine or tryptophan. D genes are given only for firm matches. Not all rows give a size; the values are once, few, many and, for expanded clones, a class.

v_call: TRBV7-2; j_call: TRBJ2-5; d_call: .; clone_size: many; cdr3_length: 14; cdr3_nt: TGTGCCAGCAGCTTATCATGGGTTGGGGAGACCCAGTACTTC; cdr3_aa: CASSLSWVGETQYF
v_call: TRBV6-5; j_call: TRBJ2-3; d_call: .; clone_size: .; cdr3_length: 15; cdr3_nt: TGTGCCAGCACACCTACCGCAACACCCACAGATACGCAGTATTTT; cdr3_aa: CASTPTATPTDTQYF
v_call: TRBV9; j_call: TRBJ1-1; d_call: .; clone_size: .; cdr3_length: 14; cdr3_nt: TGTGCCAGCGGGAGAGGGGGGGCGGACACTGAAGCTTTCTTT; cdr3_aa: CASGRGGADTEAFF
v_call: TRBV20-1; j_call: TRBJ1-2; d_call: TRBD1; clone_size: many; cdr3_length: 11; cdr3_nt: TGCAGTGCTAGCGCCCGGACAGGGGAAACCTTC; cdr3_aa: CSASARTGETF
v_call: TRBV4-3; j_call: TRBJ2-2; d_call: TRBD1; clone_size: few; cdr3_length: 18; cdr3_nt: TGCGCCAGCAGCCCAATTCCGGGACAGAGTCCGAACACCGGGGAGCTGTTTTTT; cdr3_aa: CASSPIPGQSPNTGELFF
v_call: TRBV7-6; j_call: TRBJ2-1; d_call: .; clone_size: .; cdr3_length: 17; cdr3_nt: TGTGCCAGCAGCTTAGAGGGACCGAGGGGTACCTACAATGAGCAGTTCTTC; cdr3_aa: CASSLEGPRGTYNEQFF
v_call: TRBV3-1; j_call: TRBJ2-3; d_call: .; clone_size: few; cdr3_length: 14; cdr3_nt: TGTGCCAGCAGGAGCGAACCTCGGGGAGATACGCAGTATTTT; cdr3_aa: CASRSEPRGDTQYF
v_call: TRBV7-6; j_call: TRBJ2-5; d_call: .; clone_size: many; cdr3_length: 13; cdr3_nt: TGTGCCAGCAGCCCCGAGGTGGGGGGGACCCAGTACTTC; cdr3_aa: CASSPEVGGTQYF
v_call: TRBV7-9; j_call: TRBJ1-2; d_call: .; clone_size: .; cdr3_length: 13; cdr3_nt: TGTGCCAGCAGCTTAGGGAACACCTATGGCTACACCTTC; cdr3_aa: CASSLGNTYGYTF
v_call: TRBV12-3/TRBV12-4; j_call: TRBJ1-1; d_call: .; clone_size: .; cdr3_length: 14; cdr3_nt: TGTGCCAGCAGTCAACCGGACAGAAGAACTGAAGCTTTCTTT; cdr3_aa: CASSQPDRRTEAFF
v_call: TRBV10-3; j_call: TRBJ2-1; d_call: .; clone_size: few; cdr3_length: 14; cdr3_nt: TGTGCCATCAGTGAGACAGCTACTTACAATGAGCAGTTCTTC; cdr3_aa: CAISETATYNEQFF
v_call: TRBV7-8; j_call: TRBJ2-3; d_call: TRBD2; clone_size: .; cdr3_length: 18; cdr3_nt: TGTGCCAGCAGCTCCCTGGGGACTAGCGGGGGGATTCGGGATACGCAGTATTTT; cdr3_aa: CASSSLGTSGGIRDTQYF
v_call: TRBV4-3; j_call: TRBJ1-1; d_call: TRBD1; clone_size: .; cdr3_length: 15; cdr3_nt: TGCGCCAGCAGCGCCTGGACAGGGTCGAGCACTGAAGCTTTCTTT; cdr3_aa: CASSAWTGSSTEAFF
v_call: TRBV7-9; j_call: TRBJ2-5; d_call: TRBD2; clone_size: few; cdr3_length: 17; cdr3_nt: TGTGCCAGCAGCTTAGCGCTCGCTAGCGGGGGGCAGGAGACCCAGTACTTC; cdr3_aa: CASSLALASGGQETQYF
v_call: TRBV7-3; j_call: TRBJ2-1; d_call: .; clone_size: few; cdr3_length: 13; cdr3_nt: TGTGCCAGCAGCACCTCACCTCCCAATGAGCAGTTCTTC; cdr3_aa: CASSTSPPNEQFF